The 21 T cell receptor beta chains below all came from one sample that was sequenced in a study of human T cells and chemical hapten exposure. TCRdb recomputed calls from the RACE reads with MiXCR, one row per CDR3 protein. The sample consists of tens of thousands of distinct CDR3 sequences, about 6.3% of them appearing once. Time point indicated: patch test 2, 6 weeks after DPC sensitization. Sample treatment: therapeutic diphenylcyclopropenone sensitization with weekly scalp DPC. The material sequenced was whole blood, taken in connection with sensitization to the hapten diphenylcyclopropenone (DPC). The receptors here all came from a woman aged 25 to 45 with alopecia areata. Some clones in this sample may be carry-over from other donors' samples.

This clonotype was detected many times. J is TRBJ1-1 and V is TRBV29-1; D unclear. This CDR3 comprises 11 residues. CDR1 SQVTM and CDR2 ANQGSEA come from the germline V gene. V lost 6 bases and J 8 bases, leaving 13 bases between the germline ends. The chain's CDR3 is CSVPLGYEAFF. The CDR3 region has the DNA TGCAGCGTCCCGCTAGGATACGAAGCTTTCTTT.

In this sample, this clonotype turned up many times. The rearrangement links TRBV29-1 to TRBJ2-2; 9 bases align to TRBD1. V trimming: 3 bases; J trimming: 7 bases; junction bases outside the gene matches: 3. CDR3 size: 13 residues. Germline V gives CDR1 SQVTM, CDR2 ANQGSEA. The CDR3 DNA reads as TGCAGCGTTGAGGGGACAGGGCACGGGGAGCTGTTTTTT. As protein: CSVEGTGHGELFF.

The chain couples TRBV4-1 to TRBJ1-6, with D maybe TRBD1 (5 bases). CDR3 length: 17 residues. V lost 4 bases to trimming and J lost 4 bases, with 17 bases between them. Germline V gene lookup returns CDR1 MGHRA and CDR2 YSYEKL. CDR3 nucleotide sequence: TGCGCCAGCAGCCCCCGGGCAGGGATTGATTATAATTCACCCCTCCACTTT. This sequence encodes CASSPRAGIDYNSPLHF.

This clonotype was detected ten times or more. The V call is TRBV7-8, the J call TRBJ2-7; 8 nucleotides line up with TRBD1. V lost 5 bases, J lost 6 bases, and 6 bases stayed unmatched. The CDR3 has 13 residues. Germline lookup yields CDR1 SGHVS and CDR2 FQNEAQ. Here the CDR3 reads CASSPRTGSEQYF. The CDR3 region has the DNA TGTGCCAGCAGCCCTAGGACAGGGTCCGAGCAGTACTTC.

This clonotype was seen more than once but under ten times. The chain carries TRBV29-1 and TRBJ1-2, with TRBD1 identical over 7 bases. This CDR3 comprises 13 residues. Germline assignment: CDR1 SQVTM and CDR2 ANQGSEA. Trimming removed 4 bases from V and 4 bases from J; junction bases left unmatched: 6. The CDR3 spells CSVGTGDAYGYTF. In DNA, the CDR3 is TGCAGCGTTGGCACAGGGGACGCCTATGGCTACACCTTC. Based on the CDR3 plus reference TRBV29-1 and TRBJ1-2, the full variable domain is SAVISQKPSRDICQRGTSLTIQCQVDSQVTMMFWYRQQPGQSLTLIATANQGSEATYESGFVIDKFPISRPNLTFSTLTVSNMSPEDSSIYLCSVGTGDAYGYTFGSGTRLTVV.

The sample holds a few counts of this clonotype. V gene TRBV5-1 combines with J gene TRBJ2-7, with D tentatively TRBD2 (6 bases). From germline, CDR1 is SGHRS and CDR2 YFSETQ. The CDR3 extends over 14 amino acids. The ends were cut back, 1 base at V and 3 bases at J, with 11 bases in the middle. The CDR3 DNA reads TGCGCCAGCAGCTTGACGGGAGAGGGCTACGAGCAGTACTTC. This encodes CASSLTGEGYEQYF.

This clonotype has a count of ten or more. V and J are TRBV14 and TRBJ2-6; weak D call: TRBD2 (5 bases). Looked up from germline, CDR1 is SGHDN and CDR2 is FVKESK. This CDR3 is built from 15 residues. The germline V and J ends were trimmed by 4 bases and 2 bases, with 9 bases remaining between them. CDR3 loop: CASSRLGAGANVLTF. The CDR3 nucleotides are TGTGCCAGCAGCCGTCTCGGGGCTGGGGCCAACGTCCTGACTTTC.

Worth noting for this clonotype: A read error is possible here, since a much larger clone lies one base away. The chain uses TRBV12-3 or TRBV12-4 and TRBJ2-3; D is undetermined. V lost 7 bases and J 14 bases, leaving 22 bases between the germline ends. The CDR3 length is 13 residues. CDR3: CASTFECLSLGYF. CDR3 nucleotide sequence: TGTGCCAGCACTTTTGAGTGCCTGTCTCTGGGGTATTTT.

This clonotype was seen at least ten times. The V call is TRBV20-1, the J call TRBJ2-7, with TRBD1 identical over 9 bases. The length of the CDR3 is 12 residues. Germline CDR1 and CDR2: DFQATT and SNEGSKA (reference sequence). Unmatched junction bases numbered 6, after V lost 7 bases and J lost 5 bases. DNA of the CDR3: TGCAGTGGCGACAGGGGGAAGGACGAGCAGTACTTC. This gives the protein CSGDRGKDEQYF.

This chain uses TRBV5-1 with TRBJ2-3, with D unclear. With 7 bases removed from V and 6 bases from J, the gap between germline ends came to 15 bases. Looked up from germline, CDR1 is SGHRS and CDR2 is YFSETQ. CDR3 length: 13 residues. The CDR3 is CASQYGHMDTQYF. CDR3 DNA sequence: TGCGCCAGCCAGTACGGCCATATGGATACGCAGTATTTT.

The chain's CDR3 is CASRQSGNTEAFF. In DNA, the CDR3 is TGTGCCAGCAGGCAATCGGGGAACACTGAAGCTTTCTTT. The genes are TRBV12-3 or TRBV12-4 and TRBJ1-1; D uncertain. CDR3 length: 13 amino acids. Deletions cut 6 bases from V and 1 base from J, with 9 bases between.

The chain recombines TRBV2 with TRBJ1-4; D gene ambiguous. Germline CDR1 and CDR2: SNHLY and FYNNEI. This CDR3 contains 11 residues. V dropped 6 bases and J dropped 6 bases, with 5 bases sitting between them. The CDR3 coding sequence is TGTGCCAGCAGGAGGGATGAAAAACTGTTTTTT. This encodes CASRRDEKLFF.

The J gene is TRBJ1-4, the V gene TRBV18; 7 bases align to TRBD1. Trimming removed 3 bases from V and 3 bases from J; junction bases left unmatched: 4. CDR3 size: 15 residues. The germline gives CDR1 KGHSH, CDR2 LQKENI. This chain's CDR3 is CASSPPGQPNEKLFF. DNA for the CDR3: TGTGCCAGCTCACCGCCGGGACAGCCTAATGAAAAACTGTTTTTT.

This clonotype was found many times. The chain recombines TRBV28 with TRBJ2-3; 10 bases match TRBD1. The CDR3 consists of 15 residues. V lost 0 bases and J lost 5; bases outside the gene matches: 2. Germline V gene lookup returns CDR1 MDHEN and CDR2 SYDVKM. This chain's CDR3 is CASSLWTGGEDTQYF. The CDR3 bases are TGTGCCAGCAGTTTATGGACAGGGGGCGAAGATACGCAGTATTTT.

In this sample, this clonotype turned up many times. The rearrangement uses TRBV29-1 and TRBJ1-4; D not certain. The V gene lost 3 bases and the J gene lost 7 bases, with 12 bases spanning the gap. The CDR3 length is 13 residues. Germline loops: CDR1 SQVTM, CDR2 ANQGSEA. The DNA of the CDR3 is TGCAGCGTTGAGTCTGTTCCGGGTGAAAAACTGTTTTTT. The encoded protein is CSVESVPGEKLFF.

The rearrangement links TRBV5-1 to TRBJ1-4; D is undetermined. Germline CDR1 and CDR2: SGHRS and YFSETQ. V lost 4 bases and J 8 bases, leaving 21 bases between the germline ends. The CDR3 runs to 16 residues. CDR3: CASSKIPGDGAEKLFF. As DNA, the CDR3 is TGCGCCAGCAGCAAAATCCCGGGAGACGGTGCCGAAAAACTGTTTTTT.

Ten or more counts support this clonotype. The chain couples TRBV7-2 to TRBJ1-1; D remains ambiguous. CDR1 is SGHTA and CDR2 is FQGNSA in the germline V gene. Trimming removed 0 bases from V and 1 base from J, with 12 bases in between. The CDR3 spans 16 residues. CDR3 in amino acids: CASSLALSGKNTEAFF. Written as DNA, the CDR3 is TGTGCCAGCAGCTTAGCGCTTTCAGGAAAGAACACTGAAGCTTTCTTT.

This clonotype was observed many times. This CDR3 reads CASSARDSSYEQYF. The DNA of the CDR3 is TGTGCCAGCAGTGCTCGGGACAGTTCCTACGAGCAGTACTTC. The V gene is TRBV25-1, the J gene TRBJ2-7, with 7 bases identical to TRBD1. V shed 4 bases, J shed 1 base, and the junction held 4 bases outside the gene matches. This CDR3 is 14 amino acids long. Germline V gene data show CDR1 as MGHDK and CDR2 as SYGVNS.

The sample holds many counts of this clonotype. One end of the junction is discordant with germline, which a read error may explain. The chain recombines TRBV7-7 with TRBJ2-5; 9 bases map to TRBD2. Germline values: CDR1 SSHAT, CDR2 FNYEAQ (reference sequence). There are 15 residues in the CDR3. CDR3 protein: CASSLGLAKEETQYF. In DNA form, the CDR3 reads TGTGCTAGCAGCTTAGGACTAGCGAAAGAAGAGACCCAGTACTTC. Complete variable domain (other parts from reference TRBV7-7 and TRBJ2-5): GAGVSQSPRYKVTKRGQDVTLRCDPISSHATLYWYQQALGQGPEFLTYFNYEAQPDKSGLPSDRFSAERPEGSISTLTIQRTEQRDSAMYRCASSLGLAKEETQYFGPGTRLLVL.

This clonotype appeared many times. The CDR3 sequence: CSARDKEGVRYGYTF. CDR3 nucleotides: TGCAGTGCTAGAGATAAGGAGGGGGTGCGTTATGGCTACACCTTC. The rearrangement uses TRBV20-1 and TRBJ1-2; TRBD1 is a possible D gene (6 bases). The germline V gene encodes CDR1 DFQATT and CDR2 SNEGSKA (reference sequence). Trimming shortened V by 0 bases and J by 5 bases, and 16 bases separated the two germline ends. This CDR3 contains 15 residues.

This clonotype came up many times. The rearrangement joins TRBV7-8 to TRBJ2-7; D may be TRBD1 (7 bases). The length of the CDR3 is 16 residues. With 3 bases removed from V and 5 bases from J, the gap between germline ends came to 20 bases. From germline, CDR1 is SGHVS and CDR2 FQNEAQ. This chain's CDR3 is CASSFPPGGHLDEQYF. The CDR3 DNA reads TGTGCCAGCAGCTTTCCCCCAGGGGGGCATCTAGACGAGCAGTACTTC.